The 25 T cell receptor beta chains reported below all come from one sample, sequenced in a study of shared clonotypes between healthy human individuals. Data came from immunoSEQ multiplex PCR; TCRdb stores just in-frame clones and leaves some out. Found here are around 1.4 million clones, 98% to 99% of them singletons; the top ten hold about 0.34%. The sequencing sample was made of naive CD4+ T cells sorted from blood. Described subset: CD45RA+ positively selected. The receptors originated from a man in his thirties or forties in good health.

The J gene is TRBJ1-2, the V gene TRBV6-6, with D perhaps TRBD1 (6 bases). The CDR3 contains 13 residues. With 6 bases removed from V and 0 bases from J, the gap between germline ends came to 8 bases. Germline V gene lookup returns CDR1 MNHNY and CDR2 SVGAGI (reference sequence). Here the CDR3 DNA reads TGTGCCAGCAGGTGGACAGCTAACTATGGCTACACCTTC. It codes for CASRWTANYGYTF.

The CDR3 coding sequence is TGTGCCAGCAGCTCGCGGGTGTCCCCCTACAATGAGCAGTTCTTC. Translating gives CASSSRVSPYNEQFF. The chain carries TRBV5-4 and TRBJ2-1; a weak D match, TRBD2 (5 bases). Between the trimmed V and J ends, which lost 3 bases and 2 bases, there was a span of 12 bases. Germline CDR1 is SGHNT and CDR2 is YYREEE (reference sequence). There are 15 residues in the CDR3.

The rearrangement links TRBV5-1 to TRBJ2-3; TRBD2 matches at 10 bases. This CDR3 spans 16 amino acids. Trimming took 4 bases from V and 0 from J; bases not matched to a gene: 5. Germline lookup yields CDR1 SGHRS and CDR2 YFSETQ. The CDR3 DNA reads as TGCGCCAGCAGCCGGACTAGCGGATCTAGCACAGATACGCAGTATTTT. Translating it yields CASSRTSGSSTDTQYF.

The V gene is TRBV2, the J gene TRBJ1-4; the D gene is possibly TRBD1 (6 bases). V lost 6 bases, J lost 7 bases, and 15 bases lay in between. This CDR3 has 14 residues. CDR1 is SNHLY and CDR2 is FYNNEI in the germline V gene. CDR3 in amino acids: CASSITGSGEKLFF. Here the CDR3 DNA reads TGTGCCAGCAGCATCACAGGGAGCGGTGAAAAACTGTTTTTT.

Comments on this clone: Other DNA sequences in this specimen translate into the identical CDR3. Here the CDR3 reads CASSPQGPGTGELFF. CDR3 nucleotide sequence: TGTGCCAGCTCACCACAGGGGCCGGGGACCGGGGAGCTGTTTTTT. This rearrangement joins TRBV18 to TRBJ2-2; D may be TRBD1 or TRBD2 (5 bases each). Per the germline V gene, CDR1 is KGHSH and CDR2 is LQKENI. The CDR3 runs 15 residues. V dropped 1 base and J dropped 5 bases, with 11 bases sitting between them.

The chain carries TRBV14 and TRBJ1-4; D unresolved. Germline CDR1 SGHDN, CDR2 FVKESK. V was pared by 4 bases and J by 8 bases, with 11 bases between. CDR3 length: 13 residues. The CDR3 coding sequence is TGTGCCAGCAGCCGCCGACTGGGGGAAAAACTGTTTTTT. Translated, it gives CASSRRLGEKLFF.

This rearrangement joins TRBV6-1 to TRBJ2-7; D is uncertain. This CDR3 contains 13 residues. Germline loops: CDR1 MNHNS, CDR2 SASEGT. V was pared by 1 base and J by 5 bases, with 9 bases between. The CDR3 sequence: CASSEEAGNEQYF. CDR3 DNA sequence: TGTGCCAGCAGTGAAGAGGCAGGCAACGAGCAGTACTTC.

V is TRBV6-1 and J is TRBJ2-1, with 8 bases identical to TRBD2. Germline V CDR1 and CDR2: MNHNS, SASEGT. CDR3 length equals 16 residues. With V trimmed by 4 bases and J by 8 bases, 13 bases remained unmatched. Written as DNA, the CDR3 is TGTGCCAGCAGTGGGGCGGGACTAGTCCTCACCGATGAGCAGTTCTTC. As protein: CASSGAGLVLTDEQFF.

The chain carries TRBV5-1 and TRBJ2-7, with D perhaps TRBD2 (5 bases). Germline V CDR1 and CDR2: SGHRS, YFSETQ. With 6 bases removed from V and 6 bases from J, the gap between germline ends came to 13 bases. CDR3 length equals 12 residues. CDR3 region: CASTQSGSEQYF. The CDR3, as DNA: TGCGCCAGCACCCAGTCGGGGTCCGAGCAGTACTTC. The whole variable domain, filled in from reference TRBV5-1 and TRBJ2-7, reads KAGVTQTPRYLIKTRGQQVTLSCSPISGHRSVSWYQQTPGQGLQFLFEYFSETQRNKGNFPGRFSGRQFSNSRSEMNVSTLELGDSALYLCASTQSGSEQYFGPGTRLTVT.

This chain joins TRBV5-5 and TRBJ2-3; D is possibly TRBD2 (6 bases). V lost 4 bases, J lost 6 bases, and 21 bases lay in between. Germline lookup yields CDR1 SGHKS and CDR2 YYEKEE (reference sequence). The CDR3 consists of 16 residues. This CDR3 reads CASSTHSGPGRDTQYF. The CDR3 DNA follows: TGTGCCAGCAGCACTCACAGCGGGCCGGGGCGGGATACGCAGTATTTT.

A remark on this clone: The identical CDR3 is also encoded by other nucleotide sequences in the sample. V gene TRBV7-9 combines with J gene TRBJ1-1; tentatively, D is TRBD1 (6 bases). This CDR3 is built from 13 residues. V was trimmed by 5 bases and J by 1 base, leaving 8 bases between them. The germline CDR1 and CDR2 sequences are SEHNR and FQNEAQ (reference sequence). As DNA, the CDR3 is TGTGCCAGCAGCCTGGACAGGAACACTGAAGCTTTCTTT. It yields the protein CASSLDRNTEAFF.

The chain is built from TRBV5-1 and TRBJ2-7; D not resolved. This CDR3 spans 14 amino acids. Germline-derived CDR1 and CDR2 are SGHRS and YFSETQ. V lost 0 bases to trimming and J lost 3 bases, with 10 bases between them. The CDR3 is CASSLEGPYYEQYF. CDR3 in DNA: TGCGCCAGCAGCTTGGAAGGACCCTACTACGAGCAGTACTTC.

This clone was counted a single time. The CDR3 is CASSELTISNTGELFF. In nucleotides, the CDR3 is TGTGCCAGCAGTGAATTGACTATATCGAACACCGGGGAGCTGTTTTTT. The rearrangement links TRBV6-1 to TRBJ2-2; possibly TRBD2 for D (5 bases). The length of the CDR3 is 16 residues. Trimming stripped 2 bases from V and 0 bases from J, with 10 bases between. Germline V CDR1 and CDR2: MNHNS, SASEGT.

The chain links TRBV7-2 to TRBJ1-4; no definite D call. Per the germline V gene, CDR1 is SGHTA and CDR2 is FQGNSA. V lost 5 bases and J lost 7, with 17 bases in between. The CDR3 runs 15 residues. The CDR3 DNA sequence: TGTGCCAGCAGCGAACGGGCGCTTAGGAGTGAAAAACTGTTTTTT. This translates into CASSERALRSEKLFF.

The rearrangement uses TRBV11-2 and TRBJ2-1; D gene ambiguous. The CDR3 loop spans 14 amino acids. The V gene's germline CDR1 is SGHAT and CDR2 FQNNGV. The ends were cut back, 5 bases at V and 7 bases at J, with 15 bases in the middle. The CDR3 DNA follows: TGTGCCAGCAGCCCAGGCGCCCGCCCTAATGAGCAGTTCTTC. Translating it yields CASSPGARPNEQFF.

The DNA for the CDR3 is TGTGCCAGCAGCGACAACAGGGGGGCTGCCTATGGCTACACCTTC. It yields the protein CASSDNRGAAYGYTF. The gene calls are TRBV6-4 and TRBJ1-2; 8 bases are shared with TRBD1. The CDR3 loop spans 15 amino acids. In germline, CDR1 is MRHNA, CDR2 SNTAGT. Losses at the gene ends were 6 bases for V and 4 bases for J; bases not matched to a gene: 10.

The rearrangement links TRBV11-3 to TRBJ2-1; D remains unclear. Germline CDR1 SGHNT, CDR2 YENEEA. V shed 2 bases and J shed 0 bases, with 11 bases lying between them. The CDR3 is 16 amino acids. The CDR3 DNA reads as TGTGCCAGCAGCTTAAACCTGGGCACCTCCTACAATGAGCAGTTCTTC. Translating it yields CASSLNLGTSYNEQFF. The whole variable domain, filled in from reference TRBV11-3 and TRBJ2-1, reads EAGVVQSPRYKIIEKKQPVAFWCNPISGHNTLYWYLQNLGQGPELLIRYENEEAVDDSQLPKDRFSAERLKGVDSTLKIQPAELGDSAVYLCASSLNLGTSYNEQFFGPGTRLTVL.

To note about this clone: Other DNA sequences in the same sample also yield this CDR3. The chain couples TRBV5-4 to TRBJ2-1; 8 positions agree with TRBD2. The CDR3 runs to 15 residues. Germline lookup yields CDR1 SGHNT and CDR2 YYREEE (reference sequence). V was pared by 3 bases and J by 4 bases, with 6 bases of the junction left unmatched. CDR3 nucleotide sequence: TGTGCCAGCAGCTCCACTAGCGGACCATACAATGAGCAGTTCTTC. Translated, it gives CASSSTSGPYNEQFF. Variable domain in full (rest from reference TRBV5-4 and TRBJ2-1): ETGVTQSPTHLIKTRGQQVTLRCSSQSGHNTVSWYQQALGQGPQFIFQYYREEENGRGNFPPRFSGLQFPNYSSELNVNALELDDSALYLCASSSTSGPYNEQFFGPGTRLTVL.

For this clone: Other DNA sequences in this sample translate to the same CDR3. V usage is TRBV2 and J usage is TRBJ2-7, with D possibly being TRBD1 (5 bases). This CDR3 contains 12 residues. Trimming shortened V by 8 bases and J by 4 bases, and 12 bases separated the two germline ends. CDR1 SNHLY and CDR2 FYNNEI come from the germline V gene. CDR3 loop: CASSDRFYEQYF. Here the CDR3 DNA reads TGTGCCAGCTCAGACAGATTTTACGAGCAGTACTTC.

This chain links TRBV29-1 with TRBJ2-5; 12 nucleotides match TRBD2. The CDR3 runs to 13 residues. Per the germline V gene, CDR1 is SQVTM and CDR2 is ANQGSEA. V shed 4 bases and J 5 bases; nucleotides not matched to a gene: 2. The CDR3 reads CSVGLAGGETQYF. The DNA of the CDR3 is TGCAGCGTTGGGCTAGCGGGAGGGGAGACCCAGTACTTC.

Turning to this clone: This CDR3 is also generated by other DNA sequences in the sample. The CDR3 spells CASSLYGTDTQYF. In DNA, the CDR3 is TGCGCCAGCAGCTTGTACGGAACAGATACGCAGTATTTT. The rearrangement uses TRBV5-1 and TRBJ2-3; no clear D. The CDR3 loop spans 13 amino acids. The germline V gene has CDR1 SGHRS and CDR2 YFSETQ. V dropped 1 base and J dropped 3 bases, with 6 bases sitting between them.

As DNA, the CDR3 is TGTGCCAGCAGTACTCTTACAGGGGAAGCTTTCTTT. It specifies CASSTLTGEAFF. J is TRBJ1-1 and V is TRBV28, with a tentative D call TRBD1 (6 bases). The CDR3 spans 12 residues. Germline V gene lookup returns CDR1 MDHEN and CDR2 SYDVKM. The V gene lost 5 bases and the J gene lost 8 bases, with 12 bases spanning the gap.

The V gene is TRBV18, the J gene TRBJ2-5; TRBD1 matches 8 bases. This CDR3 comprises 14 residues. CDR1 is KGHSH, CDR2 LQKENI, per germline. V shed 5 bases, J shed 3 bases, and the junction held 5 bases outside the gene matches. The CDR3 sequence: CASSSQGAEETQYF. In DNA, the CDR3 is TGTGCCAGCTCATCTCAGGGGGCGGAAGAGACCCAGTACTTC.

The V call is TRBV28, the J call TRBJ2-7; no definite D call. Trimming took 7 bases from V and 6 from J, leaving 13 bases between them. Germline V gene lookup returns CDR1 MDHEN and CDR2 SYDVKM. The CDR3 extends over 12 amino acids. CDR3 DNA: TGTGCCAGCAAGGGCAGCAGTATCGAGCAGTACTTC. Its protein product is CASKGSSIEQYF. Together with reference TRBV28 and TRBJ2-7, the CDR3 gives the full variable domain: DVKVTQSSRYLVKRTGEKVFLECVQDMDHENMFWYRQDPGLGLRLIYFSYDVKMKEKGDIPEGYSVSREKKERFSLILESASTNQTSMYLCASKGSSIEQYFGPGTRLTVT.

This clone was seen once. The chain has TRBV2 and TRBJ1-1, with D possibly being TRBD1 (6 bases). Germline V CDR1 and CDR2: SNHLY, FYNNEI. V was cut by 6 bases and J by 3 bases, with 14 bases left in between. The CDR3 extends over 14 amino acids. CDR3 sequence reads: CASRRETGYTEAFF. The CDR3 nucleotides are TGTGCCAGCAGGAGGGAGACAGGTTACACTGAAGCTTTCTTT.